Included here is one T cell receptor (beta chain) sequence, with context. The source of the sample is a study of T-cell memory formation after mild COVID-19. From the 5' RACE reads, TCRdb called clonotypes with MiXCR, one entry per CDR3 protein. The table shows fewer than 350,000 distinct CDR3 sequences, with more than 15% occurring only once. This CDR3 contains 16 residues. The V segment lost 4 bases and the J segment 8 bases; nucleotides outside the gene matches: 10. Looked up from germline, CDR1 is SGHTA and CDR2 is FQGTGA. This receptor was obtained from a man younger than 35 who had mild COVID-19 (a few samples of this study predate the infection). Cell type and time point are not known. The rearrangement joins TRBV7-3 to TRBJ2-3; TRBD2 matches 12 bases. Sequenced material: PBMCs or a T cell subset sorted from them (not recorded which). CDR3 in DNA: TGTGCCAGCAGCTCGACTAGCGGGGGCCTCCCTCGTACGCAGTATTTT. This gives the protein CASSSTSGGLPRTQYF.